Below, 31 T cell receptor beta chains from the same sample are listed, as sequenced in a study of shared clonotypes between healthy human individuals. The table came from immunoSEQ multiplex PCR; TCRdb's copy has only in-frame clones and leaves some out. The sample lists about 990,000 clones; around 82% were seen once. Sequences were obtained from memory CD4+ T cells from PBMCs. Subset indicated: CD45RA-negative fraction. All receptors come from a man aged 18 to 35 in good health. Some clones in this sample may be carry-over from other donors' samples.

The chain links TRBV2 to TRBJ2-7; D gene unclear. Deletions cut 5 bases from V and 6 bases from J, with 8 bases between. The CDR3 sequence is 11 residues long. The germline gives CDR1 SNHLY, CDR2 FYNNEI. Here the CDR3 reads CASSPAFEQYF. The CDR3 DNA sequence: TGTGCCAGCAGTCCTGCTTTCGAGCAGTACTTC.

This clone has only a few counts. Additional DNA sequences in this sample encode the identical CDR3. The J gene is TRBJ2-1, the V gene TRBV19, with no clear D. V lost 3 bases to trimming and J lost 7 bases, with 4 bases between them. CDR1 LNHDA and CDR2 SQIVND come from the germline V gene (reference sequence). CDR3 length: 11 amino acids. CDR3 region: CASSIRNEQFF. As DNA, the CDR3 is TGTGCCAGTAGTATCAGAAATGAGCAGTTCTTC.

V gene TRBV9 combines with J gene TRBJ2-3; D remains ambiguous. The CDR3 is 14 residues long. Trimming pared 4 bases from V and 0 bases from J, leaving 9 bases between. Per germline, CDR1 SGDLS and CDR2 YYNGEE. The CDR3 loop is CASSPTISTDTQYF. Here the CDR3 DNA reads TGTGCCAGCAGCCCCACCATTAGCACAGATACGCAGTATTTT.

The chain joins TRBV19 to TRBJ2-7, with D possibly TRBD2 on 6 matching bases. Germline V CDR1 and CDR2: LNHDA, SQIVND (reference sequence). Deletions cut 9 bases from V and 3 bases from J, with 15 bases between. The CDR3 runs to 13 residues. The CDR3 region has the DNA TGTGCCAGCGGGAGAGCGGACAACTACGAGCAGTACTTC. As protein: CASGRADNYEQYF.

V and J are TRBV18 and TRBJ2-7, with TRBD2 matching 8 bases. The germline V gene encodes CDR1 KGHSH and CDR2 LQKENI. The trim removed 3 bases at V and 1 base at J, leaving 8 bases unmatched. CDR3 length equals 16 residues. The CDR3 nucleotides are TGTGCCAGCTCACCTCGGGAGGGGGTAGGGTCCTACGAGCAGTACTTC. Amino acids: CASSPREGVGSYEQYF.

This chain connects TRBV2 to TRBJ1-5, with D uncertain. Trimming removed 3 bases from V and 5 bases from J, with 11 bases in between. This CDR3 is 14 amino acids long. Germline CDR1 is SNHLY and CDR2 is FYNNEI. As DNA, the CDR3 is TGTGCCAGCAGTGATGAGGGCGGGGATCAGCCCCAGCATTTT. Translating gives CASSDEGGDQPQHF.

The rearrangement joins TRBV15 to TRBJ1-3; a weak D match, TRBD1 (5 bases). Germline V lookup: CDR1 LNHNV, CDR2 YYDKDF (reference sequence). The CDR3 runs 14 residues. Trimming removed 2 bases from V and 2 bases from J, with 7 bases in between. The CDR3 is CATSRRGAGNTIYF. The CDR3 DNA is TGTGCCACCAGCAGACGAGGGGCTGGAAACACCATATATTTT.

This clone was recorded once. CDR3 sequence (DNA): TGCGCCAGCAGCGCGGATCCAACTAGGGAAAGTAATGAGCAGTTCTTC. It yields the protein CASSADPTRESNEQFF. The chain joins TRBV5-1 to TRBJ2-1; tentatively, D is TRBD2 (5 bases). The V and J ends lost 4 bases and 7 bases respectively, with 21 bases between them. This CDR3 region has 16 residues. Per germline, CDR1 SGHRS and CDR2 YFSETQ. Full variable domain (missing parts from reference TRBV5-1 and TRBJ2-1): KAGVTQTPRYLIKTRGQQVTLSCSPISGHRSVSWYQQTPGQGLQFLFEYFSETQRNKGNFPGRFSGRQFSNSRSEMNVSTLELGDSALYLCASSADPTRESNEQFFGPGTRLTVL.

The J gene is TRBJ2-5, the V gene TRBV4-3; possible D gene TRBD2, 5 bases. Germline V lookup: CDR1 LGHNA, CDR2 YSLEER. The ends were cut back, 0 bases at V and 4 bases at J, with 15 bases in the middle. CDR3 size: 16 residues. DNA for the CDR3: TGCGCCAGCAGCCAAGATATCGCGACTCGGGGAGAGACCCAGTACTTC. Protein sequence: CASSQDIATRGETQYF.

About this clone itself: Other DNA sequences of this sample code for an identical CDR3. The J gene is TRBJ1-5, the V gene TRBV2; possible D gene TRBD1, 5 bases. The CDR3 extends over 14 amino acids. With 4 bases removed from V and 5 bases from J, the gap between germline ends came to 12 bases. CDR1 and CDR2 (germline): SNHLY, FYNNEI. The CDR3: CASSGGQGYQPQHF. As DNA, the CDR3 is TGTGCCAGCAGTGGAGGGCAGGGATATCAGCCCCAGCATTTT.

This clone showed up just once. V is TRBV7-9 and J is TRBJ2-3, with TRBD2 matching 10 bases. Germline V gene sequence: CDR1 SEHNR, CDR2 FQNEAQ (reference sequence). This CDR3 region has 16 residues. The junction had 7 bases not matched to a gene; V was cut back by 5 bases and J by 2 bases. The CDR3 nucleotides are TGTGCCAGCAGCCCCCTAGCGGGAGCAACCACAGATACGCAGTATTTT. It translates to CASSPLAGATTDTQYF.

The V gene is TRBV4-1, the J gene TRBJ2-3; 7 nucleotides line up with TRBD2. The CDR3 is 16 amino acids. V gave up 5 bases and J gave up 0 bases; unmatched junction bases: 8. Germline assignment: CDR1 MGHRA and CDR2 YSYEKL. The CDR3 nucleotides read TGCGCCAGCAGCTCCCGGTGGGGGGGGAGCACAGATACGCAGTATTTT. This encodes CASSSRWGGSTDTQYF.

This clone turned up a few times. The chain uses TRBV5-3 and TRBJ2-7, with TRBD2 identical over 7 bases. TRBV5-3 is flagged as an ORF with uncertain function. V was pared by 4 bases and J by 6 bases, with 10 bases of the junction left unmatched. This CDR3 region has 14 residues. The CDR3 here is CARSAIGTTLEQYF. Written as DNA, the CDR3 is TGTGCCAGAAGCGCCATCGGGACTACTCTCGAGCAGTACTTC.

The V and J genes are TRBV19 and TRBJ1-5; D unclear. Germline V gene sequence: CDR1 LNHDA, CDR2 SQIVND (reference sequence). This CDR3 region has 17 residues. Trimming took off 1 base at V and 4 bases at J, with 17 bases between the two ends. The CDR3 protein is CASSIAVGGQSNQPQHF. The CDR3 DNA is TGTGCCAGTAGTATAGCCGTCGGAGGGCAGTCGAATCAGCCCCAGCATTTT.

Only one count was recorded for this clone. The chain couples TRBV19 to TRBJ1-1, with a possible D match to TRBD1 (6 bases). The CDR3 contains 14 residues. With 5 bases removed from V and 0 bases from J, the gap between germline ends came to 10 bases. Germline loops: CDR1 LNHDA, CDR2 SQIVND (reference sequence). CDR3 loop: CASSSGHLNTEAFF. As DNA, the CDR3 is TGTGCCAGTAGTTCGGGACACCTGAACACTGAAGCTTTCTTT.

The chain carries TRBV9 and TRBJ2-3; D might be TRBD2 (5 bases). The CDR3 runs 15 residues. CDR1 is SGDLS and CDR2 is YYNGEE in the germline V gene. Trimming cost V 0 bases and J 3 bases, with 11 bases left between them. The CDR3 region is CASSVAPGSTDTQYF. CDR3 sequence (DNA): TGTGCCAGCAGCGTAGCTCCGGGGTCGACAGATACGCAGTATTTT. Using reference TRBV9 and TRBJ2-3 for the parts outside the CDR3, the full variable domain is DSGVTQTPKHLITATGQRVTLRCSPRSGDLSVYWYQQSLDQGLQFLIQYYNGEERAKGNILERFSAQQFPDLHSELNLSSLELGDSALYFCASSVAPGSTDTQYFGPGTRLTVL.

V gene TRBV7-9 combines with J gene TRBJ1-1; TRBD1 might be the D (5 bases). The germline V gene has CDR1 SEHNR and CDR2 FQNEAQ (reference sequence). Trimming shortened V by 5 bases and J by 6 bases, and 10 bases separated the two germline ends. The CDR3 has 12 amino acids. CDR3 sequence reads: CASSGDFAEAFF. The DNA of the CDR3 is TGTGCCAGCAGCGGGGACTTTGCTGAAGCTTTCTTT.

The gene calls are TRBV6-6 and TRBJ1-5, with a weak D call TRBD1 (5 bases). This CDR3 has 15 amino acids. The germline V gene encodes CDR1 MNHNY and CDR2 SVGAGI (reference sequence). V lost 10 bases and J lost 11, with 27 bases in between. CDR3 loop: CATRSRGFGNDAQHF. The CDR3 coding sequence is TGTGCCACCCGGAGTCGGGGGTTTGGCAATGATGCCCAGCATTTT.

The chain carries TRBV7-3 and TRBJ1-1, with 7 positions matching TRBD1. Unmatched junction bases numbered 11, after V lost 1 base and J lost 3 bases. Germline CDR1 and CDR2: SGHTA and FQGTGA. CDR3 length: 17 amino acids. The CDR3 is CASSLRGQQVGDTEAFF. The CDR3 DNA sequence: TGTGCCAGCAGCTTAAGGGGACAGCAGGTGGGAGACACTGAAGCTTTCTTT.

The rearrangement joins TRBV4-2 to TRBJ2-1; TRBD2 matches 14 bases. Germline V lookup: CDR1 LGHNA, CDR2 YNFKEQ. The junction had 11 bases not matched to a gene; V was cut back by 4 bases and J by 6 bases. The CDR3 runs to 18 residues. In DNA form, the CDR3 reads TGTGCCAGCAGCCGAGGGACTAGCGGGAGAAGAGGAGGCAATGAGCAGTTCTTC. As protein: CASSRGTSGRRGGNEQFF.

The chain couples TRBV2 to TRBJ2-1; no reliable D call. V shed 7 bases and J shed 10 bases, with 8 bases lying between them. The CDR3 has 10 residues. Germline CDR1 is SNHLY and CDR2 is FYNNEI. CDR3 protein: CASKGQEQFF. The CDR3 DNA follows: TGTGCCAGCAAGGGCCAGGAGCAGTTCTTC.

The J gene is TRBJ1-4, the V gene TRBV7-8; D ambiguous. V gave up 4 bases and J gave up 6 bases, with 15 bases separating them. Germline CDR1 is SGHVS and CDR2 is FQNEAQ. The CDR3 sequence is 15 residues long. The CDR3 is CASSSARPRDEKLFF. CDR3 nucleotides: TGTGCCAGCAGCTCGGCGCGCCCCAGAGATGAAAAACTGTTTTTT.

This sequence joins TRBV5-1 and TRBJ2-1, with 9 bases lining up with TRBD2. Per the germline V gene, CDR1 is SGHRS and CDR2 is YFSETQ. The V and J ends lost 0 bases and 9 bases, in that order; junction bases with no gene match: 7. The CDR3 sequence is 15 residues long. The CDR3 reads CASSLASGTNSEQFF. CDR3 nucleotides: TGCGCCAGCAGCTTGGCTAGCGGGACGAACAGTGAGCAGTTCTTC.

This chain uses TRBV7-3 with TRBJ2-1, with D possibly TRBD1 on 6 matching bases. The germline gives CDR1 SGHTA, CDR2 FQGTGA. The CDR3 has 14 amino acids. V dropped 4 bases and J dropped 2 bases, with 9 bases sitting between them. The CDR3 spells CASSSQGAYNEQFF. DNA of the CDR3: TGTGCCAGCAGCTCACAGGGTGCCTACAATGAGCAGTTCTTC.

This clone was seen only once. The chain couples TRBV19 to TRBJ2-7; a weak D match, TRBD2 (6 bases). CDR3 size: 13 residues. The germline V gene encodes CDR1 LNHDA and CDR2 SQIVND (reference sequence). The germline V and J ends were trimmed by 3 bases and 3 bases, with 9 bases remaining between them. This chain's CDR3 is CASSIGRFYEQYF. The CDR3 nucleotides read TGTGCCAGTAGTATTGGGAGGTTCTACGAGCAGTACTTC.

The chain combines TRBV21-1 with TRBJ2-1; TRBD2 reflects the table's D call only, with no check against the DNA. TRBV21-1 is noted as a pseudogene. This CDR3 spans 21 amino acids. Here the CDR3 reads CASSKGVGRRIVTPKYNEQFF. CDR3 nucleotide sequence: TGTGCCAGCAGCAAAGGGGTAGGCAGGAGGATTGTCACGCCGAAATACAATGAGCAGTTCTTC.

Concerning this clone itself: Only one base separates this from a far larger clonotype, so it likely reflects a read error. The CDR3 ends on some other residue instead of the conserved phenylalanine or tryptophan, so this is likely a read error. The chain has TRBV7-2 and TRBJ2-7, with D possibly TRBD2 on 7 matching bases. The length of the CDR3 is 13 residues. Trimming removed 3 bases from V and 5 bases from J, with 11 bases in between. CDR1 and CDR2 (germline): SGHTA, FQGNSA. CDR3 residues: CASSFWGGHEQYL. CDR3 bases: TGTGCCAGCAGCTTTTGGGGGGGCCACGAGCAGTACCTC.

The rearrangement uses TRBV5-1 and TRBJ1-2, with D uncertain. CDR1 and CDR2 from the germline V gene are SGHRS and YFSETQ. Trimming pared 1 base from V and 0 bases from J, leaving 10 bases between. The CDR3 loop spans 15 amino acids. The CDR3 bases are TGCGCCAGCAGCTTGACGCAGCGCTCTAACTATGGCTACACCTTC. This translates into CASSLTQRSNYGYTF.

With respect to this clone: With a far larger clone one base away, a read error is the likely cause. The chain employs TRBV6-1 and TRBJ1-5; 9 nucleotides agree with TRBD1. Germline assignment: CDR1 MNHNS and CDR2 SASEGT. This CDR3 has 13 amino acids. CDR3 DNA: TGTGTCAGCAGGGGGACAGGGAATCAGCCCCAGCATTTT. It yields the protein CVSRGTGNQPQHF.

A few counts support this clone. CDR3 residues: CASSSPGSGRWGEQYF. CDR3 nucleotides: TGTGCCAGCAGCTCACCCGGTAGCGGACGGTGGGGGGAGCAGTACTTC. The chain couples TRBV5-4 to TRBJ2-7; D is possibly TRBD2 (6 bases). Trimming took 3 bases from V and 7 from J, leaving 23 bases between them. The length of the CDR3 is 16 residues. Germline-derived CDR1 and CDR2 are SGHNT and YYREEE (reference sequence). Variable domain in full (rest from reference TRBV5-4 and TRBJ2-7): ETGVTQSPTHLIKTRGQQVTLRCSSQSGHNTVSWYQQALGQGPQFIFQYYREEENGRGNFPPRFSGLQFPNYSSELNVNALELDDSALYLCASSSPGSGRWGEQYFGPGTRLTVT.

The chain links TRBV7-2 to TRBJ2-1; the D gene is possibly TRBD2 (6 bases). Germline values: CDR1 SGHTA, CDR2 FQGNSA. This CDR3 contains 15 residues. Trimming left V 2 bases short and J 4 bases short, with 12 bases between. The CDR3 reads CASSLKAGPYNEQFF. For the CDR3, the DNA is TGTGCCAGCAGCTTAAAGGCGGGGCCATACAATGAGCAGTTCTTC. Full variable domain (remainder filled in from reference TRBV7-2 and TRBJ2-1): GAGVSQSPSNKVTEKGKDVELRCDPISGHTALYWYRQSLGQGLEFLIYFQGNSAPDKSGLPSDRFSAERTGGSVSTLTIQRTQQEDSAVYLCASSLKAGPYNEQFFGPGTRLTVL.